This T cell receptor beta chain derives from a study of PD-L1 blockade in urothelial cancer. The data were produced by immunoSEQ multiplex PCR, yet TCRdb's version contains in-frame clones alone and is incomplete. The table has around 40,000 clones, almost 85% seen once. V was pared by 6 bases and J by 9 bases, with 17 bases between. CDR1 is MDHEN and CDR2 is SYDVKM in the germline V gene. This CDR3 contains 13 residues. This sample's time point: peripheral blood 6 weeks after treatment start. V usage is TRBV28 and J usage is TRBJ1-2, with unresolved D. The TCR originated in a man aged 55 to 70 with urothelial cancer. The sequenced sample was PBMCs, obtained around atezolizumab (anti-PD-L1) treatment. As DNA, the CDR3 is TGTGCCAGCAGGTCGAGGGCTTATAGGAGCTACACCTTC. It yields the protein CASRSRAYRSYTF.